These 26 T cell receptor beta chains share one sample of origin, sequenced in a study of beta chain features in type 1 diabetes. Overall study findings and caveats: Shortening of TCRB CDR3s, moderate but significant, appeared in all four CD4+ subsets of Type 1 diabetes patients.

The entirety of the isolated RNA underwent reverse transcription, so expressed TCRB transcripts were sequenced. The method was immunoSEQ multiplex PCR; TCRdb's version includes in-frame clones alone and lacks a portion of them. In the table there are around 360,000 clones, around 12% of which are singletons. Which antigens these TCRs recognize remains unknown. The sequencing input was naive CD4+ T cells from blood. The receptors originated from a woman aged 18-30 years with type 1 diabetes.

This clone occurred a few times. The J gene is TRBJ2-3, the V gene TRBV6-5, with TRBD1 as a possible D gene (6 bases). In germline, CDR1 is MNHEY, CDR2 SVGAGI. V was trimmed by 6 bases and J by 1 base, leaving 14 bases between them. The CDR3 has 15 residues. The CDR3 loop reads CASSLQGTGTDTQYF. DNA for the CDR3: TGTGCCAGCAGCCTACAGGGAACGGGCACAGATACGCAGTATTTT.

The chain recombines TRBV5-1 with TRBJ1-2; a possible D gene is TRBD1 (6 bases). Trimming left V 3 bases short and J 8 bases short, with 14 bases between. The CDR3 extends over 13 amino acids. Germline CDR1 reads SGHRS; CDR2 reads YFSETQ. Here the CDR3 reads CASSSYNRDGYTF. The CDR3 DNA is TGCGCCAGCAGCTCTTACAACAGGGACGGCTACACCTTC.

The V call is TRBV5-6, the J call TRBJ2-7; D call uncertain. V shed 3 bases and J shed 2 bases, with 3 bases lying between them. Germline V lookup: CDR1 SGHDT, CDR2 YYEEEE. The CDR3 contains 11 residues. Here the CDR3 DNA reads TGTGCCAGCAGCTCCACCTACGAGCAGTACTTC. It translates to CASSSTYEQYF.

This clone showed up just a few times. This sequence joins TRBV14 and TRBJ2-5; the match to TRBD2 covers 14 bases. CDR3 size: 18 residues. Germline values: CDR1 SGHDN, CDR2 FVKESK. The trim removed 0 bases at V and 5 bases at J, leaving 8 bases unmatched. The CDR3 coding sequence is TGTGCCAGCAGCCAAGACTTGACTAGCGGGGGGGCAGTGGAGACCCAGTACTTC. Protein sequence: CASSQDLTSGGAVETQYF.

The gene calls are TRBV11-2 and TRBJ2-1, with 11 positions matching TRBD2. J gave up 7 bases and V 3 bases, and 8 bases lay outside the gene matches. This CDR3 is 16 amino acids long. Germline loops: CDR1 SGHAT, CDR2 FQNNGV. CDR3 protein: CASSLASGGPGNEQFF. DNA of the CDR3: TGTGCCAGCAGCTTGGCTAGCGGGGGGCCCGGGAATGAGCAGTTCTTC.

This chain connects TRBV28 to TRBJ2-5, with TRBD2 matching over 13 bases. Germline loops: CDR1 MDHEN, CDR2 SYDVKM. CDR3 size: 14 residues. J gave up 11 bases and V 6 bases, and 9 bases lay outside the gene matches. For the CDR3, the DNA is TGTGCCAGCAGGCCACCGGGACTAGCGGGGTCACAGTACTTC. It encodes CASRPPGLAGSQYF.

The CDR3 DNA reads as TGTGCCAGCGAAGACAGCACCTACGAGCAGTACTTC. It translates to CASEDSTYEQYF. V and J are TRBV6-1 and TRBJ2-7, with D perhaps matching TRBD1 (5 bases). The CDR3 has 12 amino acids. V lost 8 bases, J lost 2 bases, and 10 bases lay in between. Germline lookup yields CDR1 MNHNS and CDR2 SASEGT.

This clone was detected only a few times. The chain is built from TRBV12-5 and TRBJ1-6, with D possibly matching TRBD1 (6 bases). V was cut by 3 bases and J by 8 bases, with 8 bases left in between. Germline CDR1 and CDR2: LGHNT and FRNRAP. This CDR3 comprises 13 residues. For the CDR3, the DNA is TGTGCTAGTGGTTTAGGGGGACATTCACCCCTCCACTTT. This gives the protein CASGLGGHSPLHF.

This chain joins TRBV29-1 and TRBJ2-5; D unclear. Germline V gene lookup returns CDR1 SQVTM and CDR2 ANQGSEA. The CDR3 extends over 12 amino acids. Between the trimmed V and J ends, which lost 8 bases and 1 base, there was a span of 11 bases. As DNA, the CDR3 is TGCAGCTTAGAGATACTCCAAGAGACCCAGTACTTC. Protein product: CSLEILQETQYF.

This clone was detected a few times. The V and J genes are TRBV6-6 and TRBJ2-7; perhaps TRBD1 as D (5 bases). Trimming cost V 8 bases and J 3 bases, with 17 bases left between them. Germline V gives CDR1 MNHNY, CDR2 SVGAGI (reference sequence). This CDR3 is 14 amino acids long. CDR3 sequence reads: CASSDQGLSYEQYF. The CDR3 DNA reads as TGTGCCAGCTCCGACCAGGGCCTAAGCTACGAGCAGTACTTC.

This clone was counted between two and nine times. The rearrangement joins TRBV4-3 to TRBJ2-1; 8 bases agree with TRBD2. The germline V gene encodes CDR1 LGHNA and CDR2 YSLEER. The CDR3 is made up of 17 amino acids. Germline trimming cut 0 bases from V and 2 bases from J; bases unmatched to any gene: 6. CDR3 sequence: CASSQDGIGRAYNEQFF. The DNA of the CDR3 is TGCGCCAGCAGCCAAGATGGGATCGGGAGGGCCTACAATGAGCAGTTCTTC.

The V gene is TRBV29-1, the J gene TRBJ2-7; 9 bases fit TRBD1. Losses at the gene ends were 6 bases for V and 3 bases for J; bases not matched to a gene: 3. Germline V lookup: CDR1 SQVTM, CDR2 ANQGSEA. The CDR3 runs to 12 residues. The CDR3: CSVEDRGYEQYF. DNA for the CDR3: TGCAGCGTAGAGGACAGGGGCTACGAGCAGTACTTC.

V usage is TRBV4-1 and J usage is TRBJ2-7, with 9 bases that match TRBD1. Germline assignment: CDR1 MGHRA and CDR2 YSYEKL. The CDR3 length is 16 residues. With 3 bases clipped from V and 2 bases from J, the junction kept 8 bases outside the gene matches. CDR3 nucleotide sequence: TGCGCCAGCAGCCAGATCGGGACAGGGAGAACCTACGAGCAGTACTTC. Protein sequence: CASSQIGTGRTYEQYF.

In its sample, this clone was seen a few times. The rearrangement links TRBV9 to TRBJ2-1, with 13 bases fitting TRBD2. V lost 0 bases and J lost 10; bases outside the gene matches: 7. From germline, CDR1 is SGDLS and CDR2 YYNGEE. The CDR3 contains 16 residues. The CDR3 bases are TGTGCCAGCAGCGTAGGGACTAGCGGGGGAAGTAGGGAGCAGTTCTTC. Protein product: CASSVGTSGGSREQFF.

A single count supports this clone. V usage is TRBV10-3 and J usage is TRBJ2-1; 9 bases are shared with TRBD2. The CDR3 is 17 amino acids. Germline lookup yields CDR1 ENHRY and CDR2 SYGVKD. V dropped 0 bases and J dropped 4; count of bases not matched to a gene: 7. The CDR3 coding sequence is TGTGCCATCAGTGAGTCGGTAGCTAGCGGGGCGTACAATGAGCAGTTCTTC. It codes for CAISESVASGAYNEQFF.

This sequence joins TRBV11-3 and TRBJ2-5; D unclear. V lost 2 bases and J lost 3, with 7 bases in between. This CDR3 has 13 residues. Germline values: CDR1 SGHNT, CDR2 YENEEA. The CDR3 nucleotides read TGTGCCAGCAGCTTAAACAGTGAAGAGACCCAGTACTTC. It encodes CASSLNSEETQYF.

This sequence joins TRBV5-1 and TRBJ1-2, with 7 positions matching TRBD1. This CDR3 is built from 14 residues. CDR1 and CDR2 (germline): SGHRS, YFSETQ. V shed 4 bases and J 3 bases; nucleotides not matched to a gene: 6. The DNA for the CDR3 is TGCGCCAGCAGCGCACAGGGGTCTGACTATGGCTACACCTTC. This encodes CASSAQGSDYGYTF. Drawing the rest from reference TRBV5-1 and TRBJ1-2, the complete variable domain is KAGVTQTPRYLIKTRGQQVTLSCSPISGHRSVSWYQQTPGQGLQFLFEYFSETQRNKGNFPGRFSGRQFSNSRSEMNVSTLELGDSALYLCASSAQGSDYGYTFGSGTRLTVV.

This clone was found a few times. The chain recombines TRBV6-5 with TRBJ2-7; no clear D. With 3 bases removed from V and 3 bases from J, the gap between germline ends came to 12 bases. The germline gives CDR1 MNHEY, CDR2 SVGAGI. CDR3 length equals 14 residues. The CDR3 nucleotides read TGTGCCAGCAGTTATCAGTCCCCAAACTACGAGCAGTACTTC. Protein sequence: CASSYQSPNYEQYF.

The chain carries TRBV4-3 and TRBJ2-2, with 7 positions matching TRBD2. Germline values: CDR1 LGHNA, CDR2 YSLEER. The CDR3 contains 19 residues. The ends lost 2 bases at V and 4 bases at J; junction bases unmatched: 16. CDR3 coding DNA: TGCGCCAGCAGCCAACCCCGGGGTAGCGGGCCCTGGGTCACCGGGGAGCTGTTTTTT. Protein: CASSQPRGSGPWVTGELFF.

CDR3 nucleotides: TGTGCCAGCAGCTTCATGGACAGCTATGGCTACACCTTC. Translating gives CASSFMDSYGYTF. This chain uses TRBV6-6 with TRBJ1-2, with D perhaps matching TRBD1 (6 bases). V lost 6 bases and J lost 4, with 12 bases in between. Germline CDR1 MNHNY, CDR2 SVGAGI (reference sequence). This CDR3 is built from 13 residues.

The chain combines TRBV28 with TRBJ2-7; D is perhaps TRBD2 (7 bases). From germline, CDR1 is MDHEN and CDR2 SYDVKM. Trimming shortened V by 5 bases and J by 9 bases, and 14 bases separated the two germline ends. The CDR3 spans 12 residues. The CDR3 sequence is CASSPGGRRQYF. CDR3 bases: TGTGCCAGCAGTCCGGGGGGCCGGCGGCAGTACTTC.

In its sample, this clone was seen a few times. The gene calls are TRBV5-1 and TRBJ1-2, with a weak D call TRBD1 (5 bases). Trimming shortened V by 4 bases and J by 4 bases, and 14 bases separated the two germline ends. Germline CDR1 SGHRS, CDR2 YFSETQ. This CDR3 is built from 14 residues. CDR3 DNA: TGCGCCAGCAGCGCTGACAGTCCCCTCTATGGCTACACCTTC. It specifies CASSADSPLYGYTF. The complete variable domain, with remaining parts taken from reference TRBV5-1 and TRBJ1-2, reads KAGVTQTPRYLIKTRGQQVTLSCSPISGHRSVSWYQQTPGQGLQFLFEYFSETQRNKGNFPGRFSGRQFSNSRSEMNVSTLELGDSALYLCASSADSPLYGYTFGSGTRLTVV.

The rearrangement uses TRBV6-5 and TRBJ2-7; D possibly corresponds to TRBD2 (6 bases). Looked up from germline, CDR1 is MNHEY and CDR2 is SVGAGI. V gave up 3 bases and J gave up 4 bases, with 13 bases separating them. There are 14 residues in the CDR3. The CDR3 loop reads CASSYIGGKYEQYF. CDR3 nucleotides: TGTGCCAGCAGTTATATTGGGGGGAAGTACGAGCAGTACTTC.

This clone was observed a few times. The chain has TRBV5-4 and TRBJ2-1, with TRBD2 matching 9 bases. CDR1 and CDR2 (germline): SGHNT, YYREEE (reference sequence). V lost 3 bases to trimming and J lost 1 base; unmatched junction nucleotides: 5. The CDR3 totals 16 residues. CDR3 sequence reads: CASSWPAGGSYNEQFF. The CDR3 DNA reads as TGTGCCAGCAGCTGGCCAGCGGGAGGTTCCTACAATGAGCAGTTCTTC.

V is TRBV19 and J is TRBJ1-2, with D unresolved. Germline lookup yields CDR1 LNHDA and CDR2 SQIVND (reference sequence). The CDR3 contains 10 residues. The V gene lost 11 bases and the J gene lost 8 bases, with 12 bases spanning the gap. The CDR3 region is CAPPFEGYTF. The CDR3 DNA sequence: TGTGCCCCCCCCTTTGAGGGCTACACCTTC.

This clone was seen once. For the CDR3, the DNA is TGTGCCGCGAAGGCGGGGAGCAATCAGCCCCAGCATTTT. Translating it yields CAAKAGSNQPQHF. V and J are TRBV6-5 and TRBJ1-5; D uncertain. V was trimmed by 11 bases and J by 1 base, leaving 12 bases between them. The CDR3 spans 13 residues. Germline CDR1 MNHEY, CDR2 SVGAGI.